A selection of T cell receptor beta chains follows, all from one sample in a study of post-analysis software for immune sequencing data. TCRdb ran MiXCR on the PCR reads and lists one entry per CDR3 protein. The data show around 160,000 distinct CDR3 sequences, under 40% seen once. Sequenced here: blood, sampled after autologous hematopoietic stem cell transplantation. The origin of the receptors is a girl aged 5 to 17 with multiple sclerosis. The CDR3 runs from the conserved cysteine through the conserved F or W. D genes are given only for firm matches. The size entry is marked missing in some rows and otherwise reads once, few, many or a size class.

CDR3 DNA: TGTGCCAGCAGTTACGGGGACAGGGGATACTACGAGCAGTACTTC
CDR3 protein: CASSYGDRGYYEQYF
D gene: TRBD1
V gene: TRBV6-2/TRBV6-3
clone size: NA
J gene: TRBJ2-7

CDR3 DNA: TGTGCCAGCAGCCCCAGGGTGGGACTATCTAGCACAGATACGCAGTATTTT
CDR3 protein: CASSPRVGLSSTDTQYF
D gene: TRBD2
V gene: TRBV6-1
clone size: few
J gene: TRBJ2-3

CDR3 DNA: TGTGCCAGCAGTGAAGGAGCGGGGACCGCGTCAGTGCAGTTCTTC
CDR3 protein: CASSEGAGTASVQFF
D gene: TRBD2
V gene: TRBV6-1
clone size: few
J gene: TRBJ2-1

CDR3 DNA: TGTGCCAGCAGCTTTTACTGGGGCAGGTCCTACGAGCAGTACTTC
CDR3 protein: CASSFYWGRSYEQYF
D gene: NA
V gene: TRBV7-2
clone size: NA
J gene: TRBJ2-7

CDR3 DNA: TGTGCCATCAGTAAGACAGGGGGTCAAGAGACCCAGTACTTC
CDR3 protein: CAISKTGGQETQYF
D gene: TRBD1
V gene: TRBV10-3
clone size: NA
J gene: TRBJ2-5

CDR3 DNA: TGTGCCAGCAGCCGCGGACTAGCGGGAGGCGCCACAGATACGCAGTATTTT
CDR3 protein: CASSRGLAGGATDTQYF
D gene: TRBD2
V gene: TRBV11-1
clone size: NA
J gene: TRBJ2-3

CDR3 DNA: TGCAGTGCCCCGCTAGTGACCACAGATACGCAGTATTTT
CDR3 protein: CSAPLVTTDTQYF
D gene: NA
V gene: TRBV20-1
clone size: NA
J gene: TRBJ2-3

CDR3 DNA: TGTGCCAGCAGCCCTGGGACTAGGGCTAAGCAGTTCTTC
CDR3 protein: CASSPGTRAKQFF
D gene: TRBD2
V gene: TRBV9
clone size: few
J gene: TRBJ2-1

CDR3 DNA: TGTGCCAGCACCCCCCGGGGACAGCCTAATGAAAAACTGTTTTTT
CDR3 protein: CASTPRGQPNEKLFF
D gene: TRBD1
V gene: TRBV3-1
clone size: few
J gene: TRBJ1-4

CDR3 DNA: TGTGCCAGCAGTTCTACCGAGAACACTGAAGCTTTCTTT
CDR3 protein: CASSSTENTEAFF
D gene: NA
V gene: TRBV6-2/TRBV6-3
clone size: few
J gene: TRBJ1-1